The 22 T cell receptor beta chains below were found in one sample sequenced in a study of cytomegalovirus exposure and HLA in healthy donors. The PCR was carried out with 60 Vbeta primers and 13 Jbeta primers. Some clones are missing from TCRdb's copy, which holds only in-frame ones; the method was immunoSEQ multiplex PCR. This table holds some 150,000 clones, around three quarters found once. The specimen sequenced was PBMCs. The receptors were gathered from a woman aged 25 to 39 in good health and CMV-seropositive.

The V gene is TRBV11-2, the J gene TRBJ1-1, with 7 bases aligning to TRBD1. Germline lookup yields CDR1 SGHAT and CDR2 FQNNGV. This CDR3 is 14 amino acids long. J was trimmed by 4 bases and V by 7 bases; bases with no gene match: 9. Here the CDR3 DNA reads TGTGCCAGCAAAGTAGGAGGGGGCGTCACTGAAGCTTTCTTT. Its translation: CASKVGGGVTEAFF.

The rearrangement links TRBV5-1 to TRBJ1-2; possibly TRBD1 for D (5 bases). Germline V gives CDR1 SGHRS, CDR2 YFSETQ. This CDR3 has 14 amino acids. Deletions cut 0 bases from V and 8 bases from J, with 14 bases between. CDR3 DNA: TGCGCCAGCAGCTTGGGAGGGGCGGGGAGCGGCTACACCTTC. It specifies CASSLGGAGSGYTF.

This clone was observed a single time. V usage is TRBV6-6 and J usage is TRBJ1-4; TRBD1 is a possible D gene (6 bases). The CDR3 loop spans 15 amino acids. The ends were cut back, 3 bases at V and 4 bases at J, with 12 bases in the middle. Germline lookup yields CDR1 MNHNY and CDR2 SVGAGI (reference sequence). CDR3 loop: CASSYLGQINEKLFF. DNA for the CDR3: TGTGCCAGCAGTTATCTTGGACAGATTAATGAAAAACTGTTTTTT.

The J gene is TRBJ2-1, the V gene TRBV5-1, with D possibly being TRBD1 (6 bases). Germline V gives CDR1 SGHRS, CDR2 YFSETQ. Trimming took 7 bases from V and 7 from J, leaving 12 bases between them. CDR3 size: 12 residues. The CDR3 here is CASGPQGNEQFF. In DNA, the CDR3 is TGCGCCAGCGGGCCTCAGGGGAATGAGCAGTTCTTC.

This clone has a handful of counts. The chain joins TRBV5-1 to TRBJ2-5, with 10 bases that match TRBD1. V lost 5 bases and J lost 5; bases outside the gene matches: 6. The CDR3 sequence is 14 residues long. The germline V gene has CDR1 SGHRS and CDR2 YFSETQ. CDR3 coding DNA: TGCGCCAGCAGTCGGGACAGGGGACGGGAGACCCAGTACTTC. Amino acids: CASSRDRGRETQYF.

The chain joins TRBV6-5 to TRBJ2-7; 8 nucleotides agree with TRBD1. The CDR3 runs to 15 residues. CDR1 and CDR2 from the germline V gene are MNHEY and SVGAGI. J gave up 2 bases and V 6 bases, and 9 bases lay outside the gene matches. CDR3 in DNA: TGTGCCAGCAGGCGATCCGGGACAGGCCCCTACGAGCAGTACTTC. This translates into CASRRSGTGPYEQYF.

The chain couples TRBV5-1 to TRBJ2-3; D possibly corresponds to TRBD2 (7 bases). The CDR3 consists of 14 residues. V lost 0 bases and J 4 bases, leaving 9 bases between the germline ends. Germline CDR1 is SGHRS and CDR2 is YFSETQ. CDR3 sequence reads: CASSLAGGPDTQYF. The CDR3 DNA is TGCGCCAGCAGCTTGGCCGGGGGGCCAGATACGCAGTATTTT.

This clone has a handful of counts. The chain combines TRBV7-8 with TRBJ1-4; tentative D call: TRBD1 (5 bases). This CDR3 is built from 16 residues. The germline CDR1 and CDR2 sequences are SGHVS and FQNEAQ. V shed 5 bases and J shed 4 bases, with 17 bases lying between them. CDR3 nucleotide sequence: TGTGCCAGCAGCCCCTCAAGGGGCCGTGGTAATGAAAAACTGTTTTTT. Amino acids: CASSPSRGRGNEKLFF.

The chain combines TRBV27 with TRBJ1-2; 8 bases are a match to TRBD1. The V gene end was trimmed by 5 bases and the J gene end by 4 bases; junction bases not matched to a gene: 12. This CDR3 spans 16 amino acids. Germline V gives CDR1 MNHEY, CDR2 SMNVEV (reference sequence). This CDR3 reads CASSPRTGLKAYGYTF. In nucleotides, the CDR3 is TGTGCCAGCAGTCCCAGGACAGGGTTAAAGGCCTATGGCTACACCTTC.

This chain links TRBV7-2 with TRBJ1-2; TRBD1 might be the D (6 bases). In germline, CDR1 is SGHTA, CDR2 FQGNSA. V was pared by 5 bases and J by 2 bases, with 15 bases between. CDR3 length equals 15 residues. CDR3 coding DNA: TGTGCCAGCAGCCCGGCAAGGACAGTAAACTATGGCTACACCTTC. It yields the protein CASSPARTVNYGYTF.

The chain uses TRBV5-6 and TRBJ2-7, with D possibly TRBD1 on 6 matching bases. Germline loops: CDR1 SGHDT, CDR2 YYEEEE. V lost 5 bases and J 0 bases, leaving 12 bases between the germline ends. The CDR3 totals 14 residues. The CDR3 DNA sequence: TGTGCCAGCAGAGAAACAGGGAACTCCTACGAGCAGTACTTC. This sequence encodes CASRETGNSYEQYF.

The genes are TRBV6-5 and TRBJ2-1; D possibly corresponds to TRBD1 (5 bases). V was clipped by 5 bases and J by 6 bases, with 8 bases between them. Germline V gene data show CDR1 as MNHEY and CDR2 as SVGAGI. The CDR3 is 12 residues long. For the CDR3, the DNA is TGTGCCAGCAGTCCTCAGGGCAATGAGCAGTTCTTC. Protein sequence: CASSPQGNEQFF.

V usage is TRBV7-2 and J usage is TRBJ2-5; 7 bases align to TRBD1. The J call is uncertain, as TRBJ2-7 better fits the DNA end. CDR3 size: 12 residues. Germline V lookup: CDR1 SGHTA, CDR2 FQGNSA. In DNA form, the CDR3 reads TGTGCCAGCAGCCTGACAGGGTACGAGCAGTACTTC. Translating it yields CASSLTGYEQYF.

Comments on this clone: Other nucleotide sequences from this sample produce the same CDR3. CDR3 sequence (DNA): TGTGCCAGCAGCTTTAGCGAGACCCAGTACTTC. Translated, it gives CASSFSETQYF. The V gene is TRBV7-9, the J gene TRBJ2-5; D remains ambiguous. Trimming removed 3 bases from V and 5 bases from J, with 4 bases in between. Looked up from germline, CDR1 is SEHNR and CDR2 is FQNEAQ (reference sequence). The CDR3 is 11 residues long.

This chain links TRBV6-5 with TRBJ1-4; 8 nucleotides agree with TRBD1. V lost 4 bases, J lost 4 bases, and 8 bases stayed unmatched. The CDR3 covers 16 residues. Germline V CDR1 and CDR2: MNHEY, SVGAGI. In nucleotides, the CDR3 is TGTGCCAGCAGTTTCTCTGGGACAGGCGATAATGAAAAACTGTTTTTT. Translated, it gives CASSFSGTGDNEKLFF.

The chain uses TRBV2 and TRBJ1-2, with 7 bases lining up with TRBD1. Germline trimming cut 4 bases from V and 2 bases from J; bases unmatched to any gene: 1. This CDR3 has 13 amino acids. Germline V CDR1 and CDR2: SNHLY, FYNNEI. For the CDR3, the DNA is TGTGCCAGCAGTGGGGGACAGAACTATGGCTACACCTTC. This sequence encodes CASSGGQNYGYTF.

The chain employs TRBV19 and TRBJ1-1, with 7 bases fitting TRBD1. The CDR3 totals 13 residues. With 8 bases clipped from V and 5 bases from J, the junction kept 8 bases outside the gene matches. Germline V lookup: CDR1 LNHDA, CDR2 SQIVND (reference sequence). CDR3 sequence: CASGSTGITEAFF. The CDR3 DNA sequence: TGTGCCAGTGGGTCGACAGGGATAACTGAAGCTTTCTTT.

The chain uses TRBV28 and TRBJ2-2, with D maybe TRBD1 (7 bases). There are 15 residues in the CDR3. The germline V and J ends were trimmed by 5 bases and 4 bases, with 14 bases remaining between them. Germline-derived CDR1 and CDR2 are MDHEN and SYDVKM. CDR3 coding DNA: TGTGCCAGCAGTACGCGACAGGGAGGCACCGGGGAGCTGTTTTTT. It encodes CASSTRQGGTGELFF.

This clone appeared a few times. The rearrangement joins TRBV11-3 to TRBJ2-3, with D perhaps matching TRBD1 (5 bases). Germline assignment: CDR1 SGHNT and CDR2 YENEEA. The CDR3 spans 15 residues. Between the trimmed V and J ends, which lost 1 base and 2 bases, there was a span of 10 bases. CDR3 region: CASSLGGQSTDTQYF. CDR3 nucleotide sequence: TGTGCCAGCAGCTTAGGGGGCCAGTCCACAGATACGCAGTATTTT.

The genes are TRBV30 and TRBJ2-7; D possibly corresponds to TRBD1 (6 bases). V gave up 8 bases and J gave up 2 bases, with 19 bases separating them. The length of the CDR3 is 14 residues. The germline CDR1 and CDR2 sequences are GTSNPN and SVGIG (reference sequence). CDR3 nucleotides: TGTGCCGCAGCCGACAGGAATCTGGCCTACGAGCAGTACTTC. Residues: CAAADRNLAYEQYF. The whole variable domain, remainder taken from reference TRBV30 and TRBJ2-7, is SQTIHQWPATLVQPVGSPLSLECTVEGTSNPNLYWYRQAAGRGLQLLFYSVGIGQISSEVPQNLSASRPQDRQFILSSKKLLLSDSGFYLCAAADRNLAYEQYFGPGTRLTVT.

Here the CDR3 reads CAISGGAKADNQPQHF. The CDR3 region has the DNA TGTGCCATCAGTGGGGGAGCAAAAGCCGACAATCAGCCCCAGCATTTT. The chain joins TRBV10-3 to TRBJ1-5; unclear D gene. This CDR3 contains 16 residues. V was trimmed by 4 bases and J by 3 bases, leaving 16 bases between them. Germline values: CDR1 ENHRY, CDR2 SYGVKD.

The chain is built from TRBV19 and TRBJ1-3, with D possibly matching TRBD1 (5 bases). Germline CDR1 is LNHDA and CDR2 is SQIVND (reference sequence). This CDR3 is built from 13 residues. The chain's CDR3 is CGVGRGPGNTIYF. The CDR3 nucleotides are TGTGGAGTCGGTAGGGGCCCTGGAAACACCATATATTTT. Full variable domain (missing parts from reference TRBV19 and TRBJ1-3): DGGITQSPKYLFRKEGQNVTLSCEQNLNHDAMYWYRQDPGQGLRLIYYSQIVNDFQKGDIAEGYSVSREKKESFPLTVTSAQKNPTAFYLCGVGRGPGNTIYFGEGSWLTVV.